The T cell receptor beta chain under discussion was sequenced for a study of T-cell memory formation after mild COVID-19. Trimming removed 2 bases at V and 10 bases at J, with 20 bases between. Per germline, CDR1 MNHEY and CDR2 SVGAGI. There are 15 residues in the CDR3. One entry per CDR3 protein, called by TCRdb with MiXCR from the 5' RACE reads. The sample has a few hundred thousand distinct CDR3 sequences; more than 20% are singletons. This chain connects TRBV6-5 to TRBJ1-1; D might be TRBD1 (5 bases). The TCR originated in an adult woman who had mild COVID-19 (a few samples of this study predate the infection). Cell type and time point are not known. The material sequenced was PBMCs or a T cell subset sorted from them (not recorded which). For the CDR3, the DNA is TGTGCCAGCAGTTACGGGGCAGGCTTTCTAGAGGGAGCTTTCTTT. It codes for CASSYGAGFLEGAFF.